Below are 8 T cell receptor beta chains sequenced from a single sample in a study of post-analysis software for immune sequencing data. Study outcomes and limitations: With TRBV5-6, TRBV5-1 and TRBV20-1 included, about five TRBV segments were more frequent in patients than in controls.

Unique molecular identifiers were carried by the TCR beta cDNA libraries. MiXCR was run by TCRdb on the PCR reads, yielding one entry per CDR3 protein. The sample lists 800,000 to 950,000 distinct CDR3 sequences; about 53% were seen once. Antigens for these TCRs are unknown. Sequencing used blood. All receptors derive from a girl under 18 with multiple sclerosis.

This clonotype was recorded a few times. This chain uses TRBV6-2 or TRBV6-3 with TRBJ2-5, with TRBD2 matching 7 bases. Germline-derived CDR1 and CDR2 are MNHEY and SVGEGT. Trimming removed 7 bases from V and 4 bases from J; junction bases left unmatched: 9. This CDR3 region has 14 residues. CDR3 sequence: CASTSAGRGETQYF. In nucleotides, the CDR3 is TGTGCCAGCACCTCAGCGGGGAGGGGAGAGACCCAGTACTTC.

In the case of this clonotype: At one end, the junction sequence differs from germline, possibly due to a read error. The chain joins TRBV5-1 to TRBJ2-1, with 7 positions matching TRBD1. Germline lookup yields CDR1 SGHRS and CDR2 YFSETQ. This CDR3 is 13 amino acids long. The CDR3 DNA reads TGCGCCAGCACCTTGGAAGGGGGCCACCACCAGTTCTTC. It specifies CASTLEGGHHQFF.

Only a few counts were recorded for this clonotype. The V and J genes are TRBV7-9 and TRBJ2-3, with 7 bases that match TRBD2. Per germline, CDR1 SEHNR and CDR2 FQNEAQ (reference sequence). Trimming at V came to 5 bases and at J to 10 bases, leaving 12 bases not matched to a gene. The CDR3 is 14 residues long. The CDR3 is CASSVLSGTKAQYF. In DNA form, the CDR3 reads TGTGCCAGCAGCGTCTTGAGCGGGACTAAGGCGCAGTATTTT. Drawing the rest from reference TRBV7-9 and TRBJ2-3, the complete variable domain is DTGVSQNPRHKITKRGQNVTFRCDPISEHNRLYWYRQTLGQGPEFLTYFQNEAQLEKSRLLSDRFSAERPKGSFSTLEIQRTEQGDSAMYLCASSVLSGTKAQYFGPGTRLTVL.

This rearrangement joins TRBV30 to TRBJ2-5, with no clear D. Looked up from germline, CDR1 is GTSNPN and CDR2 is SVGIG (reference sequence). The CDR3 has 12 amino acids. V was pared by 2 bases and J by 5 bases, with 9 bases between. In nucleotides, the CDR3 is TGTGCCTGGAGTCCTACCGCGGAGACCCAGTACTTC. Its translation: CAWSPTAETQYF.

The chain employs TRBV10-3 and TRBJ2-3; TRBD2 might be the D (6 bases). CDR1 and CDR2 from the germline V gene are ENHRY and SYGVKD. V dropped 8 bases and J dropped 4 bases, with 16 bases sitting between them. The CDR3 contains 14 residues. Written as DNA, the CDR3 is TGTGCCATCCAGGCGGGGCCAGCAGCAGATACGCAGTATTTT. The encoded protein is CAIQAGPAADTQYF.

This rearrangement joins TRBV5-1 to TRBJ2-7; TRBD2 matches 9 bases. This CDR3 comprises 17 residues. Per the germline V gene, CDR1 is SGHRS and CDR2 is YFSETQ. Trimming removed 3 bases from V and 6 bases from J; junction bases left unmatched: 16. This CDR3 is CASSCRLAEKGRAEQYF. The CDR3 nucleotides read TGCGCCAGCAGCTGCCGACTAGCGGAAAAGGGGAGGGCCGAGCAGTACTTC.

A few counts support this clonotype. The genes are TRBV10-1 and TRBJ2-7, with D perhaps matching TRBD2 (5 bases). The germline V gene has CDR1 WNHNN and CDR2 SYGVQD (reference sequence). V was clipped by 6 bases and J by 9 bases, with 15 bases between them. The CDR3 consists of 12 residues. Here the CDR3 reads CASRMRAVRQYF. The DNA of the CDR3 is TGCGCCAGCAGGATGAGGGCAGTGCGGCAGTACTTC.

In this sample, this clonotype turned up a few times. This chain joins TRBV10-3 and TRBJ2-7; the D is unclear. Germline V gene lookup returns CDR1 ENHRY and CDR2 SYGVKD. Trimming removed 4 bases from V and 3 bases from J, with 10 bases in between. The CDR3 extends over 13 amino acids. The CDR3 protein is CAISVRRNYEQYF. The CDR3 coding sequence is TGTGCCATCAGTGTGCGCAGGAACTACGAGCAGTACTTC.